This paragraph reports one TCR beta chain. The antigen is not known. PCR primers comprised 60 Vbeta and 13 Jbeta primers. Here immunoSEQ multiplex PCR was the method, and the copy in TCRdb shows in-frame clones only, minus some. This sample contains under 200,000 clones. The record originates from a study of cytomegalovirus exposure and HLA in healthy donors. Study-wide results and caveats: Available immune exposure information covered CMV serostatus only. In a later analysis, TCR beta V- and J-gene trimming was associated with a missense DCLRE1C variant. Later analysis showed TCR association rates varying by HLA locus, highest for DRB1 and lowest for HLA-C. According to an earlier analysis, most TCR beta V segments yielded productive rearrangements about 90% or about 30% of the time.

This clonotype was obtained from a man between 25 and 39 years old in good health and CMV-seronegative. The sequencing input was PBMCs.

CDR3 amino acids: CASSLDKAFNEKLFF. The CDR3 coding sequence is TGTGCCAGCAGCTTGGATAAAGCCTTTAATGAAAAACTGTTTTTT. The rearrangement links TRBV5-4 to TRBJ1-4; no clear D gene. This CDR3 contains 15 residues. The V gene lost 0 bases and the J gene lost 4 bases, with 10 bases spanning the gap. CDR1 is SGHNT and CDR2 is YYREEE in the germline V gene (reference sequence). The full variable domain, in which reference TRBV5-4 and TRBJ1-4 provide the parts outside the CDR3, is ETGVTQSPTHLIKTRGQQVTLRCSSQSGHNTVSWYQQALGQGPQFIFQYYREEENGRGNFPPRFSGLQFPNYSSELNVNALELDDSALYLCASSLDKAFNEKLFFGSGTQLSVL.